The clone carrying this T cell receptor (beta chain) has just a few counts. Its specificity is unknown. The sample carries other DNA sequences with the same CDR3. V was trimmed by 0 bases and J by 0 bases, leaving 12 bases between them. Looked up from germline, CDR1 is LGHNA and CDR2 is YNFKEQ. The CDR3 spans 17 residues. This record belongs to a study of OX40 agonist ivuxolimab in advanced cancers. Study context: Intravenous ivuxolimab was administered to patients every 2 weeks at 0.01 to 10 mg/kg.

The assay was immunoSEQ multiplex PCR, and TCRdb's table has in-frame clones only and misses some. The sample holds 57,000 or so clones, around 83% seen once. Notes on the study in general: Clonal expansion from baseline to week 6 occurred in both CD4+ and CD8+ T cells. Expanded clones belonging to CD8+ T cells outnumbered, on average, those of CD4+.

The starting material was CD4+ or CD8+ T cells sorted from blood, obtained in a trial of the OX40 agonist ivuxolimab. This chain uses TRBV4-2 with TRBJ2-1; no definite D call. The receptor's source is an adult with an advanced solid tumor such as melanoma, head and neck, liver or kidney cancer. CDR3 sequence (DNA): TGTGCCAGCAGCCAAGATTTATTCCGGGTCTCCTACAATGAGCAGTTCTTC. Translating it yields CASSQDLFRVSYNEQFF.